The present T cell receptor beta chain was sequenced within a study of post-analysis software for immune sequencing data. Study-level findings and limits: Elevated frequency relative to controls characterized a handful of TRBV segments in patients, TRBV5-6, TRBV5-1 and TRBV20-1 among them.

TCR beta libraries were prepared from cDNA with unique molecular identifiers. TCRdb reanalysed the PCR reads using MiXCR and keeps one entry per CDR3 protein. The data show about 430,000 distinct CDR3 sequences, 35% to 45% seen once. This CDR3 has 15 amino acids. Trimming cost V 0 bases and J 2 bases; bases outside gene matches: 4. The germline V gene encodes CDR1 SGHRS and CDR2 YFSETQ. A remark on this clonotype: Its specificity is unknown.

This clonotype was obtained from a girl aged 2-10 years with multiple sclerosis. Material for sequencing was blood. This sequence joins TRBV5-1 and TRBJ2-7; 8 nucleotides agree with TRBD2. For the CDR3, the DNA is TGCGCCAGCAGCTTGGCGGGAGGGGACACCTACGAGCAGTACTTC. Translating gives CASSLAGGDTYEQYF.